This T cell receptor beta chain was profiled in a study of cytomegalovirus exposure and HLA in healthy donors. About the research overall: The same platform was used for the 110 or so validation repertoires as for the 650 to 700 first-cohort repertoires, as reported in a later analysis. The study's findings and limits: Subsequent analysis found a tendency for first-cohort TCR clusters to co-occur within the 90 to 150 validation repertoires. The study recorded more than 150 TCR beta chains that were cytomegalovirus-associated.

Concerning this clone: Its antigen is unknown.

The CDR3 has 15 residues. Trimming removed 5 bases at V and 0 bases at J, with 11 bases between. Germline V gene lookup returns CDR1 SEHNR and CDR2 FQNEAQ (reference sequence). Assay: immunoSEQ multiplex PCR; the TCRdb copy retains only in-frame clones and omits some. This table holds roughly 260,000 clones, around 87% found once. V and J are TRBV7-9 and TRBJ1-3, with D maybe TRBD1 (6 bases). The TCR originated in a young woman in good health and CMV-seronegative. Sequenced input: PBMCs. The CDR3 bases are TGTGCCAGCAGCCCGGACAGTAACTCTGGAAACACCATATATTTT. Translation: CASSPDSNSGNTIYF.